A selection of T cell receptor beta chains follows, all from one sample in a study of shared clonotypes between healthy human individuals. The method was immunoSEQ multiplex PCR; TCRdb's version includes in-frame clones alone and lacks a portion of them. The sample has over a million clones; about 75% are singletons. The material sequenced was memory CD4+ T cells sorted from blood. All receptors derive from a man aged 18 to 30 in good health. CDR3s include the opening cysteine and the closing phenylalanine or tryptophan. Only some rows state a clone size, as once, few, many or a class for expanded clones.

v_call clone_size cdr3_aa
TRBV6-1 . CASSESGNTIYF
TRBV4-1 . CASSQGRSSYEQYF
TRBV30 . CAWMAGGMNTEAFF
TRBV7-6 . CASSLGGNQETQYF
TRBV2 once CASSNRINEKLFF
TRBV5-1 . CASSQFPSGGISYNEQFF
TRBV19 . CASSIAGVQSNSPLHF
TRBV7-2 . CASRNSGGETQYF
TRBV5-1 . CASKPTGPNYGYTF
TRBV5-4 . CASSLASANTGELFF
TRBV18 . CASSPDRGNSPLHF
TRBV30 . CAWSWDRDNSPLHF
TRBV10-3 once CAIRGGQGSLSYEQYF
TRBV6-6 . CASSYSGGRQNTEAFF
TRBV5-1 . CASSLVDRGPLEAFF
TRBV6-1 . CASSLDSNTGELFF
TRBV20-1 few CSAREGFGLFF
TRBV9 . CASSFSTGVNEKLFF
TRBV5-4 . CASTLGAPDYGYTF
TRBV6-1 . CASRQTHQETQYF
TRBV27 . CASSETSGSYNEQFF
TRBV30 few CAWRLRRRGGDRGRTGELFF
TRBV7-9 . CASSPQGGPDTQYF
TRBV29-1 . CSVGTGGLEKLFF
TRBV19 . CASSVQGGLSYEQYF
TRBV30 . CAWSVWGSYEQYF
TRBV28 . CASSLTLGPQHF
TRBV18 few CASSPHGGPSTDTQYF
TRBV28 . CASSLQATAREFF
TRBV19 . CASSPPGGWETQYF
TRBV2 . CASSVLLPTGNTIYF
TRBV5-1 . CASSSLAAGDLVTDTQYF
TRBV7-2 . CASSFPGGVETQYF
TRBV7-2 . CASSLVGFSGSVDEQFF
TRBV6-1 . CASSEPTGGTDTQYF
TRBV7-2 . CASSLSGQPYNEQFF
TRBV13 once CASSLGQTKNIQYF
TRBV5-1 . CASSLVAGAYEQYF
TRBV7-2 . CASSSRPAGEYEQYF
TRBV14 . CASSQGNEQFF
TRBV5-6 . CASSLAGVTYNEQFF
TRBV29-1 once CSVEDWTSGRYQETQYF
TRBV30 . CAWSVGTGGETQYF
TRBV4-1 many CASSQDSSMSVSRAFGRYEQYF
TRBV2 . CASSESGGGTGELFF
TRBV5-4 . CASSLARGTGGITGELFF
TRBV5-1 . CASSLVRGQPQHF
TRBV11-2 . CASSLDRSAYGYTF
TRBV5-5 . CASSLAGRGRTEAFF
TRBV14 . CASSQERNTEAFF
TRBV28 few CASTIRGTGNTIYF
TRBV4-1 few CASSQATGGQYTQYF
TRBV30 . CAWSERTEAFF
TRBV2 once CASTGLAGVDTQYF